Here is one T cell receptor (beta chain) with its context. The sample originates from a study of control samples from healthy donors and cancer patients. Generated by immunoSEQ multiplex PCR, the TCRdb table keeps only in-frame clones and is missing some. In the table there are 85,000 to 95,000 clones, roughly 90% of which are singletons. J was trimmed by 5 bases and V by 7 bases; bases with no gene match: 9. Germline CDR1 SGHRS, CDR2 YFSETQ. CDR3 length: 14 residues. This TCR was recovered from a woman in her 70s in good health. Specimen: blood. This chain uses TRBV5-1 with TRBJ2-5; TRBD1 matches at 9 bases. CDR3 sequence: CASSTTGGPETQYF. The CDR3 nucleotides are TGCGCCAGCTCGACGACAGGGGGGCCGGAGACCCAGTACTTC.